The TCR beta chain described here comes from a study of tissue T cells after allogeneic stem cell transplantation. Germline V gives CDR1 KGHPV, CDR2 FQNQEV (reference sequence). V was clipped by 4 bases and J by 7 bases, with 8 bases between them. The CDR3 is made up of 13 amino acids. Time point: mouse harvest day 7 after allogeneic transplant. Each mouse received 10^7 T-cell-depleted marrow cells plus 10^6 splenic CD5+ T cells by tail vein. Measured with immunoSEQ multiplex PCR; TCRdb has only the in-frame clones, and not every one. Of 900 to 1,300 clones listed, about 60% are singletons. Worth noting for this clone: Mouse names are used for the genes. The read falls 1 residue short of the CDR3 end, and the missing part is taken from the germline J gene.

The sample consisted of liver tissue. V and J are TRBV26 and TRBJ1-6; D is unresolved. TRBJ1-6 is identified as an open reading frame with a role that is uncertain. This receptor was taken from a female BALB/c mouse given C57BL/6 T cells with graft-versus-host disease after an allogeneic hematopoietic cell transplant. CDR3 DNA, as far as it was read: TGTGCCAGCAGTCGTCTACGGAATTCGCCCCTCTAC. Translated, it gives CASSRLRNSPLY. The full-length CDR3 reads as CASSRLRNSPLYF.